The 32 T cell receptor beta chains below come from one sample, sequenced in a study of T-cell reconstitution after alpha-beta-depleted transplantation in children. A TCRbeta library incorporating unique molecular identifiers was prepared. TCRdb reanalysed the PCR reads using MiXCR and keeps one entry per CDR3 protein. The sample contains approximately 98,000 distinct CDR3 sequences, approximately 6.4% of which appear only once. Specimen: PBMCs, mostly from graft donor cells, collected 360 days after TCRalphabeta/CD19-depleted stem cell transplant. These receptors were taken from a male patient aged 2 to 9 who had a stem cell transplant for acute lymphoblastic leukemia, so the T cells may come from the graft donor.

This clonotype has just a few counts. The chain links TRBV9 to TRBJ1-3; D possibly corresponds to TRBD1 (5 bases). V shed 6 bases and J shed 1 base, with 14 bases lying between them. The CDR3 length is 15 residues. Germline loops: CDR1 SGDLS, CDR2 YYNGEE. CDR3 nucleotides: TGTGCCAGCACCGGGACGGAGGTTTCTGGAAACACCATATATTTT. Amino acids: CASTGTEVSGNTIYF.

The sample holds a few counts of this clonotype. This chain joins TRBV5-4 and TRBJ2-7; 9 bases map to TRBD2. Germline values: CDR1 SGHNT, CDR2 YYREEE (reference sequence). V lost 2 bases, J lost 6 bases, and 6 bases stayed unmatched. The CDR3 loop spans 14 amino acids. This CDR3 reads CASSFRAGGTEQYF. CDR3 sequence (DNA): TGTGCCAGCAGCTTTCGCGCGGGGGGGACCGAGCAGTACTTC. Supplemented by reference TRBV5-4 and TRBJ2-7, the full variable domain reads ETGVTQSPTHLIKTRGQQVTLRCSSQSGHNTVSWYQQALGQGPQFIFQYYREEENGRGNFPPRFSGLQFPNYSSELNVNALELDDSALYLCASSFRAGGTEQYFGPGTRLTVT.

This clonotype was detected ten times or more. The chain employs TRBV5-5 and TRBJ1-5, with D uncertain. V was shortened by 0 bases and J by 7 bases, with 11 bases between the two germline ends. The CDR3 contains 14 residues. The germline CDR1 and CDR2 sequences are SGHKS and YYEKEE (reference sequence). Here the CDR3 DNA reads TGTGCCAGCAGCTTGGGGACCGGGAAACAGCCCCAGCATTTT. Translating it yields CASSLGTGKQPQHF.

About this clonotype: A clone one base away is much larger, so this may be a read error. The gene calls are TRBV7-9 and TRBJ2-1; no reliable D call. Trimming cost V 2 bases and J 2 bases, with 13 bases left between them. The CDR3 has 16 residues. Looked up from germline, CDR1 is SEHNR and CDR2 is FQNEAQ (reference sequence). Written as DNA, the CDR3 is TGTGCCAGCAGCTTACCCGGGTCAGAGGCCTACAATGAGCAGTTCTTC. Its translation is CASSLPGSEAYNEQFF.

This chain links TRBV7-8 with TRBJ2-2; D may match TRBD1 or TRBD2 (7 bases each). The CDR3 is made up of 20 amino acids. V was clipped by 8 bases and J by 1 base, with 29 bases between them. The V gene's germline CDR1 is SGHVS and CDR2 FQNEAQ. The CDR3 sequence is CASRGGEGRGRWRNTGELFF. The CDR3 DNA reads as TGTGCCAGCCGTGGTGGGGAGGGGAGGGGGCGGTGGAGGAACACCGGGGAGCTGTTTTTT.

The CDR3 is CASSSWWGRGRSGANVLTF. The DNA for the CDR3 is TGTGCCAGCAGCTCCTGGTGGGGCAGGGGGCGCTCTGGGGCCAACGTCCTGACTTTC. V and J are TRBV11-1 and TRBJ2-6, with 8 nucleotides matching TRBD1. The CDR3 has 19 residues. CDR1 is SGHAT and CDR2 is FQDESV in the germline V gene (reference sequence). With 4 bases clipped from V and 0 bases from J, the junction kept 11 bases outside the gene matches.

This chain joins TRBV3-1 and TRBJ2-5, with 9 bases aligning to TRBD2. This CDR3 has 16 residues. Losses at the gene ends were 0 bases for V and 4 bases for J; bases not matched to a gene: 6. Germline V CDR1 and CDR2: LGHDT, YNNKEL (reference sequence). This CDR3 is CASSQEGGGASETQYF. As DNA, the CDR3 is TGTGCCAGCAGCCAAGAGGGCGGGGGGGCCTCAGAGACCCAGTACTTC.

This clonotype showed up many times. The genes are TRBV5-6 and TRBJ1-1; D remains unclear. V was pared by 1 base and J by 0 bases, with 7 bases between. Germline assignment: CDR1 SGHDT and CDR2 YYEEEE. This CDR3 has 14 residues. The CDR3 here is CASSLLLMNTEAFF. The CDR3 nucleotides are TGTGCCAGCAGCTTGCTGCTCATGAACACTGAAGCTTTCTTT. Complete variable domain (other parts from reference TRBV5-6 and TRBJ1-1): DAGVTQSPTHLIKTRGQQVTLRCSPKSGHDTVSWYQQALGQGPQFIFQYYEEEERQRGNFPDRFSGHQFPNYSSELNVNALLLGDSALYLCASSLLLMNTEAFFGQGTRLTVV.

This clonotype has only a few counts. The CDR3 here is CASSHPQGAGNEKLFF. The CDR3 region has the DNA TGTGCCAGCAGCCACCCCCAGGGGGCGGGTAATGAAAAACTGTTTTTT. This chain joins TRBV7-2 and TRBJ1-4, with 8 bases matching TRBD1. CDR1 and CDR2 from the germline V gene are SGHTA and FQGNSA. V trimming: 5 bases; J trimming: 4 bases; junction bases outside the gene matches: 9. The CDR3 totals 16 residues. Full variable domain (missing parts from reference TRBV7-2 and TRBJ1-4): GAGVSQSPSNKVTEKGKDVELRCDPISGHTALYWYRQSLGQGLEFLIYFQGNSAPDKSGLPSDRFSAERTGGSVSTLTIQRTQQEDSAVYLCASSHPQGAGNEKLFFGSGTQLSVL.

The chain employs TRBV6-2 or TRBV6-3 and TRBJ2-7; D gene unclear. The CDR3 contains 13 residues. Trimming took off 3 bases at V and 0 bases at J, with 6 bases between the two ends. The germline V gene encodes CDR1 MNHEY and CDR2 SVGEGT. The CDR3 bases are TGTGCCAGCAGTTATACGAGCTCCTACGAGCAGTACTTC. It codes for CASSYTSSYEQYF.

This clonotype was counted at least ten times. The chain recombines TRBV5-8 with TRBJ1-5; the D is unclear. Trimming removed 2 bases from V and 4 bases from J, with 1 base in between. The germline gives CDR1 SGHTS, CDR2 YDEGEE. This CDR3 contains 11 residues. The CDR3 here is CASSLNQPQHF. The DNA of the CDR3 is TGTGCCAGCAGCTTAAATCAGCCCCAGCATTTT.

V is TRBV3-1 and J is TRBJ1-6, with D uncertain. The germline V gene encodes CDR1 LGHDT and CDR2 YNNKEL (reference sequence). The CDR3 has 12 residues. V lost 3 bases and J 9 bases, leaving 6 bases between the germline ends. CDR3 residues: CASSQPFSPLHF. CDR3 nucleotides: TGTGCCAGCAGCCAGCCCTTTTCACCCCTCCACTTT.

This clonotype was recorded at least ten times. The chain joins TRBV20-1 to TRBJ2-7, with 10 bases lining up with TRBD1. The CDR3 contains 12 residues. Germline trimming cut 7 bases from V and 7 bases from J; bases unmatched to any gene: 7. CDR1 DFQATT and CDR2 SNEGSKA come from the germline V gene (reference sequence). CDR3 amino acids: CSVKGTGVEQYF. The CDR3 nucleotides are TGCAGTGTCAAGGGGACAGGGGTTGAGCAGTACTTC.

The sample holds a few counts of this clonotype. The chain has TRBV7-9 and TRBJ1-1; 8 bases map to TRBD1. The V segment lost 3 bases and the J segment 3 bases; nucleotides outside the gene matches: 6. Germline V gives CDR1 SEHNR, CDR2 FQNEAQ (reference sequence). CDR3 length equals 15 residues. Here the CDR3 reads CASSLQGAHDTEAFF. CDR3 coding DNA: TGTGCCAGCAGCTTGCAGGGGGCGCATGACACTGAAGCTTTCTTT.

This clonotype was counted ten times or more. The chain has TRBV13 and TRBJ2-1; TRBD1 is a possible D gene (6 bases). This CDR3 has 15 residues. V was clipped by 0 bases and J by 8 bases, with 14 bases between them. CDR1 and CDR2 from the germline V gene are PRHDT and FYEKMQ (reference sequence). The CDR3 nucleotides read TGTGCCAGCAGCTTAGGCCCGGGACCAGGGGATGAGCAGTTCTTC. This encodes CASSLGPGPGDEQFF.

This clonotype has a handful of counts. This chain connects TRBV27 to TRBJ1-5, with 11 bases lining up with TRBD1. The CDR3 consists of 15 residues. CDR1 is MNHEY, CDR2 SMNVEV, per germline (reference sequence). Unmatched junction bases numbered 7, after V lost 6 bases and J lost 6 bases. The DNA of the CDR3 is TGTGCCAGCAGGCTCGGACAGGGGGCAAGTCAGCCCCAGCATTTT. Amino acids: CASRLGQGASQPQHF.

In the case of this clonotype: In this CDR3 the conserved last residue, phenylalanine or tryptophan, is missing, so a read error is likely. The V gene is TRBV15, the J gene TRBJ2-7, with TRBD1 matching 9 bases. CDR1 is LNHNV, CDR2 YYDKDF, per germline (reference sequence). This CDR3 region has 14 residues. Trimming removed 1 base from V and 4 bases from J; junction bases left unmatched: 2. CDR3 sequence (DNA): TGTGCCACCAGCAGAGTCGGACAGGGGTACGAGCAGTACCTC. Encoded protein: CATSRVGQGYEQYL.

Many counts were recorded for this clonotype. The chain joins TRBV9 to TRBJ2-7; D possibly corresponds to TRBD1 (6 bases). The germline V gene has CDR1 SGDLS and CDR2 YYNGEE. Trimming took off 2 bases at V and 5 bases at J, with 17 bases between the two ends. The length of the CDR3 is 15 residues. The CDR3 nucleotides are TGTGCCAGCAGCGTTCGTACAGGGTTGATCCACGAGCAGTACTTC. Translated: CASSVRTGLIHEQYF.

In this sample, this clonotype turned up many times. The chain joins TRBV6-1 to TRBJ2-1, with 7 bases identical to TRBD2. Germline assignment: CDR1 MNHNS and CDR2 SASEGT. This CDR3 spans 13 amino acids. J gave up 6 bases and V 5 bases, and 4 bases lay outside the gene matches. The CDR3 sequence is CASSKTSPNEQFF. The CDR3, as DNA: TGTGCCAGCAGTAAGACTAGCCCCAATGAGCAGTTCTTC.

Points on this clonotype: Being one base from a much bigger clone, this may be a read error. This chain uses TRBV10-1 with TRBJ2-3; 10 positions match TRBD2. V shed 3 bases, J shed 3 bases, and the junction held 3 bases outside the gene matches. The CDR3 consists of 15 residues. Germline assignment: CDR1 WNHNN and CDR2 SYGVQD (reference sequence). In DNA, the CDR3 is TGCGCCAGCAGTGATGGTAGCGGGGGGACAGATACGCAGTATTTT. Amino acid sequence: CASSDGSGGTDTQYF.

The table lists this clonotype with many counts. The chain recombines TRBV7-9 with TRBJ1-2, with D perhaps matching TRBD1 (5 bases). V dropped 0 bases and J dropped 10 bases, with 9 bases sitting between them. This CDR3 comprises 12 residues. Germline V CDR1 and CDR2: SEHNR, FQNEAQ (reference sequence). CDR3: CASSLASGAYTF. CDR3 nucleotide sequence: TGTGCCAGCAGCTTAGCCAGCGGGGCCTACACCTTC.

This clonotype was observed a handful of times. The chain recombines TRBV27 with TRBJ2-7; the D gene is possibly TRBD1 (5 bases). Trimming removed 3 bases at V and 6 bases at J, with 12 bases between. This CDR3 is built from 13 residues. Germline CDR1 MNHEY, CDR2 SMNVEV (reference sequence). The CDR3 here is CASSFGRVGEQYF. As DNA, the CDR3 is TGTGCCAGCAGTTTCGGCAGGGTCGGCGAGCAGTACTTC.

The V call is TRBV6-1, the J call TRBJ1-2; no clear D gene. CDR3 length equals 13 residues. V was cut by 10 bases and J by 3 bases, with 15 bases left in between. CDR1 is MNHNS, CDR2 SASEGT, per germline. The DNA of the CDR3 is TGTGCCACCCCGGCGGGCTCTTACTATGGCTACACCTTC. Its protein is CATPAGSYYGYTF.

This clonotype has ten or more counts. The V and J genes are TRBV4-2 and TRBJ1-6; D ambiguous. Between the trimmed V and J ends, which lost 0 bases and 9 bases, there was a span of 6 bases. This CDR3 spans 13 amino acids. Germline CDR1 LGHNA, CDR2 YNFKEQ. CDR3 residues: CASSQEPGSPLHF. DNA of the CDR3: TGTGCCAGCAGCCAAGAACCAGGTTCACCCCTCCACTTT.

The chain combines TRBV9 with TRBJ2-7; 7 positions agree with TRBD2. After removal of 4 bases from V and 3 bases from J, the junction contained 10 bases not matched to a gene. CDR3 length equals 15 residues. Per germline, CDR1 SGDLS and CDR2 YYNGEE. For the CDR3, the DNA is TGTGCCAGCAGCCCCGGGGGGAGGCCCATCTACGAGCAGTACTTC. Protein: CASSPGGRPIYEQYF.

With regard to this clonotype: A clone one base away is much larger, so this may be a read error. The chain's CDR3 is CVSSPTTESYEQYF. The CDR3 DNA follows: TGCGTCAGCAGCCCCACGACAGAAAGCTACGAGCAGTACTTC. V is TRBV5-1 and J is TRBJ2-7; the D gene is possibly TRBD1 (5 bases). Germline values: CDR1 SGHRS, CDR2 YFSETQ. The CDR3 runs 14 residues.

This clonotype has at least ten counts. The genes are TRBV5-1 and TRBJ2-3; D perhaps matches TRBD1 (6 bases). Germline lookup yields CDR1 SGHRS and CDR2 YFSETQ. V gave up 2 bases and J gave up 4 bases, with 11 bases separating them. There are 14 residues in the CDR3. The CDR3 here is CASSFYRVADTQYF. Written as DNA, the CDR3 is TGCGCCAGCAGCTTTTACAGGGTCGCAGATACGCAGTATTTT.

The chain has TRBV7-9 and TRBJ1-5, with TRBD1 as a possible D gene (6 bases). The germline CDR1 and CDR2 sequences are SEHNR and FQNEAQ (reference sequence). This CDR3 contains 13 residues. V was pared by 10 bases and J by 4 bases, with 14 bases between. The CDR3 coding sequence is TGTGCCACCTCGGACAGTGCTAATCAGCCCCAGCATTTT. Translation: CATSDSANQPQHF.

This clonotype was detected ten times or more. Written as DNA, the CDR3 is TGTGCCAGCAGCCAAGATAGAAGGGGGAGGGCCGGTGAGCAGTTCTTC. Translating gives CASSQDRRGRAGEQFF. The rearrangement links TRBV3-1 to TRBJ2-1, with a weak D call TRBD2 (7 bases). CDR1 and CDR2 from the germline V gene are LGHDT and YNNKEL (reference sequence). The ends were cut back, 0 bases at V and 9 bases at J, with 18 bases in the middle. CDR3 length equals 16 residues.

This clonotype was seen many times. The gene calls are TRBV6-5 and TRBJ2-2, with D perhaps being TRBD1 or TRBD2 (6 bases each). V gave up 0 bases and J gave up 6 bases, with 14 bases separating them. Germline CDR1 is MNHEY and CDR2 is SVGAGI. This CDR3 has 16 amino acids. The CDR3 bases are TGTGCCAGCAGTTACTCGAGAGGGGGGCACTCCGGGGAGCTGTTTTTT. It translates to CASSYSRGGHSGELFF.

The chain joins TRBV28 to TRBJ2-7; D is ambiguous. The length of the CDR3 is 14 residues. The germline gives CDR1 MDHEN, CDR2 SYDVKM. V dropped 0 bases and J dropped 1 base, with 7 bases sitting between them. The CDR3 nucleotides are TGTGCCAGCAGTTTATGGCCAGGATCCTACGAGCAGTACTTC. Its protein product is CASSLWPGSYEQYF.

This clonotype occurred many times. The chain is built from TRBV29-1 and TRBJ2-2; the D gene is possibly TRBD2 (5 bases). This CDR3 contains 12 residues. V lost 7 bases to trimming and J lost 5 bases, with 11 bases between them. Germline CDR1 reads SQVTM; CDR2 reads ANQGSEA. The CDR3 loop reads CSAWGETGELFF. The CDR3 DNA is TGCAGCGCCTGGGGAGAGACCGGGGAGCTGTTTTTT.